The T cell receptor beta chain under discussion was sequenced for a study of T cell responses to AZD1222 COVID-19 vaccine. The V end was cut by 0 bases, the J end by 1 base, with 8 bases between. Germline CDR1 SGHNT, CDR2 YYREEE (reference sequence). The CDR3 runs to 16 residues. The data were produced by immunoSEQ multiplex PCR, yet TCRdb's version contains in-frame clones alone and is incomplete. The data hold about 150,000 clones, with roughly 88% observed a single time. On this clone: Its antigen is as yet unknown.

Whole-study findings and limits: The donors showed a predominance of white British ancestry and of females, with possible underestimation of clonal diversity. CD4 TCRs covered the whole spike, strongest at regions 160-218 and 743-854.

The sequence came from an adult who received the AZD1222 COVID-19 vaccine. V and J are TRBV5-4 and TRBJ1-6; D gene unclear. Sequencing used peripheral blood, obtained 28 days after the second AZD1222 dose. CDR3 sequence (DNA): TGTGCCAGCAGCTTGGCTGCAGTGTCCTATAATTCACCCCTCCACTTT. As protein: CASSLAAVSYNSPLHF.